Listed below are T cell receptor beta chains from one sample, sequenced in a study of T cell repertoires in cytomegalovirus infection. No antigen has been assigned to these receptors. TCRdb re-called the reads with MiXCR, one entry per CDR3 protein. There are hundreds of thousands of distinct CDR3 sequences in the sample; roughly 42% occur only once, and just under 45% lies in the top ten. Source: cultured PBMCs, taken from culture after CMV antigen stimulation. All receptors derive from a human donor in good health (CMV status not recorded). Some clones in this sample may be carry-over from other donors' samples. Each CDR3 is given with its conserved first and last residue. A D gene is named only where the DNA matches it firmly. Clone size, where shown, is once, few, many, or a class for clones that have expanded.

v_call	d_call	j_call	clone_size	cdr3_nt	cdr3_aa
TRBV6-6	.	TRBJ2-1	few	TGTGCCAGCAGTTACGGGCTAGCAAGCAATGAGCAGTTCTTC	CASSYGLASNEQFF
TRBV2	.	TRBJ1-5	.	TGTGCCAGCAGTGACCGCACAGGGAATCAGCCCCAGCATTTT	CASSDRTGNQPQHF
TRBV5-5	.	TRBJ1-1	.	TGTGCCAGCAGCTTGGCGGAGTTAAACACTGAAGCTTTCTTT	CASSLAELNTEAFF
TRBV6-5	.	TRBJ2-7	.	TGTGCCAGCAGTTACGCCCAGTTGAGCGCGGAGGCCTACGAGCAGTACTTC	CASSYAQLSAEAYEQYF
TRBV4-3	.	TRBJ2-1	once	TGCGCCAGCAGCCAAGATGCCCCGGGAGTCGCCTACAATGAGCAGTTCTTC	CASSQDAPGVAYNEQFF
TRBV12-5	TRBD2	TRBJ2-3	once	TGTGCTAGTGGTTCCCCTTTAGGTAGCGGGAGAGTAGATACGCAGTATTTT	CASGSPLGSGRVDTQYF
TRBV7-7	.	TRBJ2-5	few	TGTGCCAGCAGCTTAGGACGCGGGGGCAGGGAGACCCAGTACTTC	CASSLGRGGRETQYF
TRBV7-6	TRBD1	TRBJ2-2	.	TGTGCCAGCAGCTTAACAGGGGGCTTTTACACCGGGGAGCTGTTTTTT	CASSLTGGFYTGELFF
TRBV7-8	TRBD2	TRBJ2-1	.	TGTGCCAGCAGCTCTAGCGGTAATGAGCAGTTCTTC	CASSSSGNEQFF
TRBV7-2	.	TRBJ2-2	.	TGTGCCAGCAGCTTAGCCGCGGCAGGCGGATTGGGCGGGGAGCTGTTTTTT	CASSLAAAGGLGGELFF
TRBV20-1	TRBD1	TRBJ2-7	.	TGCAGTGCTAAGGACAGGCAAAATTCCTACGAGCAGTACTTC	CSAKDRQNSYEQYF
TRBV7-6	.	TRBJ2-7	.	TGTGCCAGCAGCCCGGGACTCAGATCCTACGAGCAGTACTTC	CASSPGLRSYEQYF
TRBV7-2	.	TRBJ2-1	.	TGTGCCAGCAGCTTAGGGTTCCAGCTTCCTGAGCAGTTCTTC	CASSLGFQLPEQFF
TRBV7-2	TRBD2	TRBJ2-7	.	TGTGCCAGCAGCTTTAGCCCACCAGGACTAGCGGGAGGCGCCTACGAGCAGTACTTC	CASSFSPPGLAGGAYEQYF
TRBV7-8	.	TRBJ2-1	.	TGTGCCAGCAGCTTAGCGCGGGTGGGCGGAAGAATGGAGCAGTTCTTC	CASSLARVGGRMEQFF
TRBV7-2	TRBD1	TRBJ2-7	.	TGTGCCAGCACGACCGGGACAGGGGCCTACGAGCAGTACTTC	CASTTGTGAYEQYF
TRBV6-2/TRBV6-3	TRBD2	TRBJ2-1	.	TGTGCCAGCAGTCTAATTTCTAGCGGCCTCCTGAATGAGCAGTTCTTC	CASSLISSGLLNEQFF